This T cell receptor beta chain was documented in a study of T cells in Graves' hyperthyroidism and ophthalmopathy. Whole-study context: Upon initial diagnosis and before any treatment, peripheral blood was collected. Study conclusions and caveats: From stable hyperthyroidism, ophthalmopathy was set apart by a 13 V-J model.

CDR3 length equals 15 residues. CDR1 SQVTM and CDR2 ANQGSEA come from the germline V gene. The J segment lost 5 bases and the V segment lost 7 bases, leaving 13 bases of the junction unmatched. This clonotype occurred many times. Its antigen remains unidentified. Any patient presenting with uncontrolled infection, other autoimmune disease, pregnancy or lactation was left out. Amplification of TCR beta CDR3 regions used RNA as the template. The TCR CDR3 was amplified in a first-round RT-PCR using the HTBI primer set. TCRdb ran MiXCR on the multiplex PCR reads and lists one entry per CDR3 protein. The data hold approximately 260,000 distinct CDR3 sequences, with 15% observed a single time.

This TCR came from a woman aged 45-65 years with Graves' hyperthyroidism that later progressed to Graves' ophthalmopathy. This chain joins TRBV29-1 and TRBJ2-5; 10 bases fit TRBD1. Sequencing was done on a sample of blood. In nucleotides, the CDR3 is TGCAGCGCCTCTCTGTGGGACAGGGGCCGGGAGACCCAGTACTTC. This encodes CSASLWDRGRETQYF.